This T cell receptor (beta chain) originates from a study of blood T cell repertoires in COVID-19. About the study: There were acute and convalescent COVID-19 samples, and they came from the United States, Italy and Spain. From T cells, B-cell-depleted T cells, or PBMCs came the material, which was cDNA or gDNA.

The method was immunoSEQ multiplex PCR; TCRdb's version includes in-frame clones alone and lacks a portion of them. In the table there are approximately 210,000 clones, approximately 87% of which are singletons. The trim removed 4 bases at V and 6 bases at J, leaving 8 bases unmatched. The CDR3 spans 14 residues. Germline CDR1 and CDR2: SGHNT and YYREEE (reference sequence). The TCR comes from a woman aged 70-85 years with active or convalescent COVID-19. The specimen was peripheral blood. This chain joins TRBV5-4 and TRBJ2-3, with 7 bases that match TRBD1. The CDR3 DNA sequence: TGTGCCAGCAGCGGCCGGGACAGCAGCGATACGCAGTATTTT. Translating gives CASSGRDSSDTQYF.